This is a list of T cell receptor beta chains from one sample in a study of T-cell memory formation after mild COVID-19. TCRdb fed the 5' RACE reads into MiXCR, producing one record per CDR3 protein. Counted here are 45,000 to 55,000 distinct CDR3 sequences, 5.5% to 7.5% occurring once; the ten biggest clones make up about 1.5%. Input material: PBMCs or a T cell subset sorted from them (not recorded which). Receptor source: a man between 18 and 29 years old who had mild COVID-19 (a few samples of this study predate the infection). Cell type and time point are not known. The CDR3 runs from the conserved cysteine through the conserved F or W. D genes are given only for firm matches. Not every row has a clone size; where given, it reads once, few, many or a size class.

TGCGCCAGCAGCCAAGATAACATCCTCGGGGAGACCCAGTACTTC,CASSQDNILGETQYF,-,-,TRBV4-3,15,TRBJ2-5
TGCGCCAGCAGCCGACTAGCGGGGTCCAGAGATACGCAGTATTTT,CASSRLAGSRDTQYF,many,TRBD2,TRBV4-1,15,TRBJ2-3
TGTGCCAGCAGCCAAGAGCCCCCGCAAACGCAGTATTTT,CASSQEPPQTQYF,-,-,TRBV3-1,13,TRBJ2-3
TGTGCCAGCAGTTCCGGACAGGGTGACACCGGGGAGCTGTTTTTT,CASSSGQGDTGELFF,-,TRBD1,TRBV6-5,15,TRBJ2-2
TGTGCCACCAGCAATGGGCTAACCAACACCGGGGAGCTGTTTTTT,CATSNGLTNTGELFF,many,-,TRBV15,15,TRBJ2-2
TGTGCCAGCAGTTTTAGGGTTAATTCACCCCTCCACTTT,CASSFRVNSPLHF,-,-,TRBV27,13,TRBJ1-6
TGTGCCAGCAGCGTGACAGGAGCCACCGGGACCCAGTACTTC,CASSVTGATGTQYF,few,-,TRBV5-4,14,TRBJ2-5
TGTGCCAGCAGTTACGGACTCGGGGGGGCTGAGGCAGATACGCAGTATTTT,CASSYGLGGAEADTQYF,few,TRBD2,TRBV6-6,17,TRBJ2-3
TGTGCCAGCAGCTTAAGAACAGGGGGCCCGGAGACCCAGTACTTC,CASSLRTGGPETQYF,-,TRBD1,TRBV7-2,15,TRBJ2-5
TGCAGTGCCTCCCCACCCGGGGGGGCAAACAATGAGCAGTTCTTC,CSASPPGGANNEQFF,many,TRBD2,TRBV20-1,15,TRBJ2-1
TGTGCCAGCAGCTCGGGGGCCCCATCGGGTGAGCAGTTCTTC,CASSSGAPSGEQFF,few,-,TRBV4-2,14,TRBJ2-1
TGTGCCAGCAGCTTAGGGACTAGCGGGGGAGGAGAGACCCAGTACTTC,CASSLGTSGGGETQYF,few,TRBD2,TRBV7-6,16,TRBJ2-5
TGCAGTGCGCAATTACAGGGAACCGCCATATATTTT,CSAQLQGTAIYF,many,-,TRBV20-1,12,TRBJ1-3
TGTGCCAGCAGCTTGACTACCGGAGATACGCAGTATTTT,CASSLTTGDTQYF,many,-,TRBV7-9,13,TRBJ2-3
TGTGCCAGCAGTTTCCGTCGGGAGGGGATGAACACCGGGGAGCTGTTTTTT,CASSFRREGMNTGELFF,-,TRBD2,TRBV6-2/TRBV6-3,17,TRBJ2-2
TGTGCCAGCATCGAAGGGGGGGCCAGTGGTAATTCACCCCTCCACTTT,CASIEGGASGNSPLHF,few,-,TRBV28,16,TRBJ1-6
TGTGCTAGTGGGCGGGGGTCTATGAATGAGCAGTTCTTC,CASGRGSMNEQFF,few,TRBD2,TRBV12-5,13,TRBJ2-1
TGTGCCAGCAGTGGACAGGAGACCCAAGAGACCCAGTACTTC,CASSGQETQETQYF,-,TRBD1,TRBV12-3/TRBV12-4,14,TRBJ2-5
TGTGCCAGCAGTTGGCGCGGGTCGCCCCTCTACGAGCAGTACTTC,CASSWRGSPLYEQYF,-,-,TRBV12-3/TRBV12-4,15,TRBJ2-7
TGTGCCAGCAGCTTTAGCGGGGGATCCCAGTACTTC,CASSFSGGSQYF,-,TRBD2,TRBV7-2,12,TRBJ2-5
TGTGCCAGCAGTGAAGTCAATAGCAATCAGCCCCAGCATTTT,CASSEVNSNQPQHF,-,-,TRBV2,14,TRBJ1-5
TGCGCCAGCAGTTTTGACAGGGACAAGCTGTTTTTT,CASSFDRDKLFF,few,TRBD1,TRBV5-1,12,TRBJ2-2
TGTGCCAGCAGTGTGTGGGGAGTGAACACTGAAGCTTTCTTT,CASSVWGVNTEAFF,-,-,TRBV2,14,TRBJ1-1
TGCGCCAGCAGCTTGAATCAGGGAGGGGACGAGCAGTACTTC,CASSLNQGGDEQYF,few,TRBD2,TRBV5-1,14,TRBJ2-7
TGCGCCAGCAGCGTGGGACAGGGAGGCAATGAGCAGTTCTTC,CASSVGQGGNEQFF,many,TRBD1,TRBV5-1,14,TRBJ2-1
TGTGCCAGCAGTTTACGGTCAGGGTTACATGGCGAGCAGTACTTC,CASSLRSGLHGEQYF,many,-,TRBV12-3/TRBV12-4,15,TRBJ2-7
TGTGCCAGCAGCGTAGACCCAGCCGGAAACACCATATATTTT,CASSVDPAGNTIYF,-,-,TRBV9,14,TRBJ1-3
TGTGCCAGCAGCGTGACTAGCGGGGGAACAGAGACCCAGTACTTC,CASSVTSGGTETQYF,-,TRBD2,TRBV7-6,15,TRBJ2-5
TGTGCCAGCAGCTTAGCGGACAGCTATAATTCACCCCTCCACTTT,CASSLADSYNSPLHF,many,-,TRBV7-9,15,TRBJ1-6
TGTGCCAGCTCACCTCGGACCCCCGCCGACTATGGCTACACCTTC,CASSPRTPADYGYTF,-,-,TRBV18,15,TRBJ1-2
TGTGCCAGCAGTGAGAACCAGAACACCGGGGAGCTGTTTTTT,CASSENQNTGELFF,-,-,TRBV2,14,TRBJ2-2
TGTGCCAGCAGTCGTACGACAGGGTTTGAGCAGTTCTTC,CASSRTTGFEQFF,few,TRBD1,TRBV9,13,TRBJ2-1
TGTGCCAGGGCCCCCAGCGGCAGCTATGGCTACACCTTC,CARAPSGSYGYTF,few,-,TRBV2,13,TRBJ1-2
TGTGCCAGCAGTTTAGGTTGGGGAAGCACTGAAGCTTTCTTT,CASSLGWGSTEAFF,-,-,TRBV12-3/TRBV12-4,14,TRBJ1-1
TGTGCCAGCAGCTTAGGCCGGACTGAAGCTTTCTTT,CASSLGRTEAFF,few,-,TRBV7-9,12,TRBJ1-1
TGCGCCAGCAGCTACCAGGGAGGGACCACTGAAGCTTTCTTT,CASSYQGGTTEAFF,few,-,TRBV5-1,14,TRBJ1-1
TGCGCCAGCAGCCAAGGACCCCGCCGTCGACGGCCGGGGGACTATGGCTACACCTTC,CASSQGPRRRRPGDYGYTF,-,-,TRBV4-1,19,TRBJ1-2
TGCGCCAGCAGCTGGAGCGGGGGGGCCTACAATGAGCAGTTCTTC,CASSWSGGAYNEQFF,few,TRBD2,TRBV5-1,15,TRBJ2-1
TGTGCCAGCAGCCCAGGGACTAGCGGGCTCAATGAGCAGTTCTTC,CASSPGTSGLNEQFF,-,TRBD2,TRBV9,15,TRBJ2-1
TGTGCCAGCAGTTTTTGGGTGGAGGACACTGAAGCTTTCTTT,CASSFWVEDTEAFF,-,-,TRBV12-3/TRBV12-4,14,TRBJ1-1
TGTGCCAGCAACCAGCAAGCTGGAAACACCATATATTTT,CASNQQAGNTIYF,-,-,TRBV5-6,13,TRBJ1-3
TGTGCCAGCAGTTACTCTGTGGGACTAGCGGGAGACCCTTCCACAGATACGCAGTATTTT,CASSYSVGLAGDPSTDTQYF,-,TRBD2,TRBV6-5,20,TRBJ2-3
TGTGCCAGCAGTACCCAGCAAAATCAGCCCCAGCATTTT,CASSTQQNQPQHF,once,-,TRBV6-5,13,TRBJ1-5
TGTGCCAGCAGCTCTGACAGGGCTGGGGCCAACGTCCTGACTTTC,CASSSDRAGANVLTF,many,TRBD1,TRBV7-2,15,TRBJ2-6
TGTGCCAGCAGCGCCTATGGCTACACCTTC,CASSAYGYTF,-,-,TRBV21-1,10,TRBJ1-2
TGCGCCAGCAGCTTTGGGCCGACAGGGACAGAGACCCAGTACTTC,CASSFGPTGTETQYF,-,TRBD1,TRBV5-1,15,TRBJ2-5